This T cell receptor beta chain was identified in a study of shared clonotypes between healthy human individuals. Study-wide results and caveats: Non-shared clonotypes displayed generation probabilities falling below those of clonotypes present in all four donors.

Trimming took 1 base from V and 0 from J, leaving 7 bases between them. This CDR3 region has 15 residues. Germline V lookup: CDR1 SNHLY, CDR2 FYNNEI. Assay: immunoSEQ multiplex PCR; the TCRdb copy retains only in-frame clones and omits some. The table has under 850,000 clones, around 77% seen once. Comment on this clone: Its target is not known.

The receptor was isolated from a woman between 25 and 40 years old in good health. Sequencing input: memory CD4+ T cells sorted from blood. Described subset: CD45RA-negative fraction. The V and J genes are TRBV2 and TRBJ1-5; a possible D gene is TRBD1 (5 bases). The DNA for the CDR3 is TGTGCCAGCAGTGAAGACAGGTATAGCAATCAGCCCCAGCATTTT. Its translation: CASSEDRYSNQPQHF.